A single sample is the source of the 22 T cell receptor beta chains below, sequenced in a study of blood T cell repertoires in COVID-19 (dated by TCRdb to 2018 to 2021). The receptor library was made with the immunoSEQ multiplex PCR assay. TCRdb mirrors the immuneACCESS table, restricted to in-frame sequences. Some clones are absent from its copies; in checked studies, under half trace to an unresolved V gene, and the reason for the others is unknown. The sample table lists fewer than 140,000 clones, 76% of them with a count of one. The top ten constitute more than 5% of the sample. Sequencing was performed on peripheral blood. These receptors were obtained from an elderly man with COVID-19, enrolled during active disease.

The V gene is TRBV9, the J gene TRBJ1-1, with D tentatively TRBD1 (5 bases). Trimming shortened V by 0 bases and J by 5 bases, and 14 bases separated the two germline ends. This CDR3 is 15 amino acids long. Germline V gene sequence: CDR1 SGDLS, CDR2 YYNGEE. Here the CDR3 DNA reads TGTGCCAGCAGCGTAGAGGCAGGGCTAGGGACTGAAGCTTTCTTT. Amino acids: CASSVEAGLGTEAFF. The complete variable domain, with remaining parts taken from reference TRBV9 and TRBJ1-1, reads DSGVTQTPKHLITATGQRVTLRCSPRSGDLSVYWYQQSLDQGLQFLIQYYNGEERAKGNILERFSAQQFPDLHSELNLSSLELGDSALYFCASSVEAGLGTEAFFGQGTRLTVV.

The rearrangement links TRBV30 to TRBJ1-1, with 10 bases identical to TRBD1. The germline V gene encodes CDR1 GTSNPN and CDR2 SVGIG (reference sequence). V was pared by 2 bases and J by 4 bases, with 4 bases of the junction left unmatched. This CDR3 region has 14 residues. CDR3 sequence reads: CAWSTTGGPTEAFF. The CDR3 DNA follows: TGTGCCTGGAGTACGACAGGGGGCCCCACTGAAGCTTTCTTT.

The J gene is TRBJ2-2, the V gene TRBV28; a possible D gene is TRBD1 (6 bases). Germline lookup yields CDR1 MDHEN and CDR2 SYDVKM. Trimming took 2 bases from V and 0 from J, leaving 7 bases between them. The CDR3 runs to 15 residues. The CDR3 bases are TGTGCCAGCAGTTTAGGGACATCGAACACCGGGGAGCTGTTTTTT. This sequence encodes CASSLGTSNTGELFF. Full variable domain (remainder filled in from reference TRBV28 and TRBJ2-2): DVKVTQSSRYLVKRTGEKVFLECVQDMDHENMFWYRQDPGLGLRLIYFSYDVKMKEKGDIPEGYSVSREKKERFSLILESASTNQTSMYLCASSLGTSNTGELFFGEGSRLTVL.

The gene calls are TRBV30 and TRBJ2-2; 8 nucleotides match TRBD2. CDR3 size: 14 residues. V lost 3 bases, J lost 3 bases, and 3 bases stayed unmatched. The germline V gene encodes CDR1 GTSNPN and CDR2 SVGIG (reference sequence). For the CDR3, the DNA is TGTGCCTGGAGGGGACTAGTTGACACCGGGGAGCTGTTTTTT. Its protein is CAWRGLVDTGELFF.

The CDR3 spells CASSLETGGGGYTF. The CDR3 nucleotides are TGCGCCAGCAGCTTGGAAACAGGGGGCGGAGGCTACACCTTC. This sequence joins TRBV5-1 and TRBJ1-2; 9 bases align to TRBD1. The CDR3 is 14 amino acids. The germline gives CDR1 SGHRS, CDR2 YFSETQ. V lost 0 bases to trimming and J lost 8 bases; unmatched junction nucleotides: 5.

The rearrangement joins TRBV13 to TRBJ2-7, with TRBD2 matching over 10 bases. V was pared by 4 bases and J by 0 bases, with 9 bases of the junction left unmatched. CDR3 length: 17 residues. In germline, CDR1 is PRHDT, CDR2 FYEKMQ (reference sequence). The CDR3 coding sequence is TGTGCCAGCAGCTCTTACTCCGGGACTAGCGCCTCCTACGAGCAGTACTTC. This encodes CASSSYSGTSASYEQYF.

This clone was recorded a few times. This sequence joins TRBV28 and TRBJ1-1; D remains ambiguous. The CDR3 is 13 residues long. The V end was cut by 3 bases, the J end by 4 bases, with 9 bases between. Germline V gene data show CDR1 as MDHEN and CDR2 as SYDVKM. The CDR3 DNA reads as TGTGCCAGCAGTTTTTCGGCAGGCACTGAAGCTTTCTTT. Its translation is CASSFSAGTEAFF.

In this sample, this clone turned up a few times. The chain has TRBV2 and TRBJ1-3; TRBD1 matches at 7 bases. The germline CDR1 and CDR2 sequences are SNHLY and FYNNEI. This CDR3 region has 14 residues. V trimming: 5 bases; J trimming: 2 bases; junction bases outside the gene matches: 3. CDR3 in amino acids: CASSPQGAGNTIYF. In DNA, the CDR3 is TGTGCCAGCAGTCCTCAGGGGGCTGGAAACACCATATATTTT.

This clone was counted a few times. The chain employs TRBV12-3 or TRBV12-4 and TRBJ1-1; 8 nucleotides match TRBD1. CDR3 length: 12 amino acids. Trimming removed 4 bases from V and 10 bases from J; junction bases left unmatched: 5. The chain's CDR3 is CASSSQGGAAFF. In DNA form, the CDR3 reads TGTGCCAGCAGTTCACAGGGGGGAGCAGCTTTCTTT.

This chain links TRBV6-6 with TRBJ2-2, with D possibly being TRBD1 (6 bases). The CDR3 loop spans 15 amino acids. The V gene's germline CDR1 is MNHNY and CDR2 SVGAGI (reference sequence). V was pared by 5 bases and J by 0 bases, with 10 bases between. CDR3 sequence: CASSPGDANTGELFF. CDR3 bases: TGTGCCAGCAGTCCAGGGGATGCGAACACCGGGGAGCTGTTTTTT.

This clone was detected a few times. The CDR3, as DNA: TGTGCCAGCAGTTTAGGCGGGCCACTTGACGCTTTCTTT. The encoded protein is CASSLGGPLDAFF. The chain links TRBV12-3 or TRBV12-4 to TRBJ1-1; D is unclear. This CDR3 has 13 residues. V dropped 1 base and J dropped 11 bases, with 14 bases sitting between them.

This chain uses TRBV28 with TRBJ2-7; TRBD2 matches at 8 bases. CDR1 and CDR2 from the germline V gene are MDHEN and SYDVKM. The junction had 10 bases not matched to a gene; V was cut back by 5 bases and J by 7 bases. This CDR3 contains 14 residues. CDR3 loop: CASSPVGTSREQYF. The CDR3 DNA is TGTGCCAGCAGTCCTGTAGGGACTAGTCGGGAGCAGTACTTC. Looking up the rest from reference TRBV28 and TRBJ2-7 gives the full variable domain: DVKVTQSSRYLVKRTGEKVFLECVQDMDHENMFWYRQDPGLGLRLIYFSYDVKMKEKGDIPEGYSVSREKKERFSLILESASTNQTSMYLCASSPVGTSREQYFGPGTRLTVT.

J is TRBJ2-6 and V is TRBV19; possible D gene TRBD1, 6 bases. Per germline, CDR1 LNHDA and CDR2 SQIVND (reference sequence). This CDR3 spans 15 amino acids. Trimming left V 4 bases short and J 2 bases short, with 9 bases between. The CDR3 loop is CASSKTGTGANVLTF. CDR3 coding DNA: TGTGCCAGTAGTAAAACAGGGACTGGGGCCAACGTCCTGACTTTC.

Only a few counts were recorded for this clone. The chain is built from TRBV6-1 and TRBJ1-3, with 7 nucleotides matching TRBD1. The CDR3 totals 18 residues. V lost 0 bases and J lost 0; bases outside the gene matches: 8. Per germline, CDR1 MNHNS and CDR2 SASEGT. CDR3 in amino acids: CASSEAGTVYHSGNTIYF. In DNA form, the CDR3 reads TGTGCCAGCAGTGAAGCGGGGACAGTCTATCACTCTGGAAACACCATATATTTT.

This clone is a singleton in its sample. The V call is TRBV11-2, the J call TRBJ2-7; 7 positions agree with TRBD2. The CDR3 loop spans 15 amino acids. V lost 1 base to trimming and J lost 0 bases; unmatched junction nucleotides: 3. CDR1 is SGHAT, CDR2 FQNNGV, per germline. The CDR3 DNA sequence: TGTGCCAGCAGCTTAGGGGGCGGGAGCTCCTACGAGCAGTACTTC. Translating it yields CASSLGGGSSYEQYF. Complete variable domain (other parts from reference TRBV11-2 and TRBJ2-7): EAGVAQSPRYKIIEKRQSVAFWCNPISGHATLYWYQQILGQGPKLLIQFQNNGVVDDSQLPKDRFSAERLKGVDSTLKIQPAKLEDSAVYLCASSLGGGSSYEQYFGPGTRLTVT.

V usage is TRBV5-4 and J usage is TRBJ2-1; 7 bases map to TRBD2. V lost 4 bases and J lost 7; bases outside the gene matches: 14. Germline CDR1 and CDR2: SGHNT and YYREEE (reference sequence). This CDR3 region has 16 residues. CDR3 loop: CASSPNLAGVTNEQFF. CDR3 nucleotides: TGTGCCAGCAGCCCGAACTTGGCGGGAGTTACAAATGAGCAGTTCTTC.

The gene calls are TRBV28 and TRBJ1-1; D not resolved. In germline, CDR1 is MDHEN, CDR2 SYDVKM. The CDR3 runs to 15 residues. Trimming cost V 5 bases and J 5 bases, with 18 bases left between them. The DNA of the CDR3 is TGTGCCAGCAGTACCACAGACACGGGGAGAACTGAAGCTTTCTTT. Translating it yields CASSTTDTGRTEAFF.

The chain's CDR3 is CASSGGTGRDSPLHF. CDR3 DNA: TGTGCCAGCAGTGGGGGGACAGGGAGGGATTCACCCCTCCACTTT. The chain uses TRBV6-1 and TRBJ1-6; 9 nucleotides line up with TRBD1. CDR3 length equals 15 residues. J was trimmed by 8 bases and V by 4 bases; bases with no gene match: 6. The germline gives CDR1 MNHNS, CDR2 SASEGT.

The rearrangement joins TRBV11-2 to TRBJ2-1, with 7 nucleotides matching TRBD2. CDR3 length: 18 amino acids. The V gene end was trimmed by 3 bases and the J gene end by 5 bases; junction bases not matched to a gene: 16. Germline CDR1 reads SGHAT; CDR2 reads FQNNGV. DNA of the CDR3: TGTGCCAGCAGCTTCAACCCCTCCCCGGCGGGAGTAAACAATGAGCAGTTCTTC. Amino acid sequence: CASSFNPSPAGVNNEQFF.

The gene calls are TRBV15 and TRBJ2-1; 14 positions match TRBD2. Unmatched junction bases numbered 9, after V lost 3 bases and J lost 11 bases. Germline lookup yields CDR1 LNHNV and CDR2 YYDKDF (reference sequence). This CDR3 has 16 residues. This chain's CDR3 is CATSRTSGRARPKQFF. In DNA, the CDR3 is TGTGCCACCAGCAGGACTAGCGGGAGGGCACGGCCCAAGCAGTTCTTC.

The sample holds a few counts of this clone. The J gene is TRBJ2-5, the V gene TRBV6-6; TRBD1 is a possible D gene (6 bases). CDR1 and CDR2 (germline): MNHNY, SVGAGI (reference sequence). This CDR3 is built from 14 residues. V was trimmed by 5 bases and J by 3 bases, leaving 13 bases between them. The CDR3 sequence is CASSGTNREETQYF. In DNA form, the CDR3 reads TGTGCCAGCAGTGGGACGAACAGGGAAGAGACCCAGTACTTC.

This clone was detected once. The chain recombines TRBV7-8 with TRBJ2-7; no firm D call. The CDR3 has 13 amino acids. V was cut by 2 bases and J by 7 bases, with 12 bases left in between. Germline CDR1 reads SGHVS; CDR2 reads FQNEAQ. The CDR3 region has the DNA TGTGCCAGCAGCTTATCCCCCAGAAATGAGCAGTACTTC. It translates to CASSLSPRNEQYF.